This T cell receptor (beta chain) was retrieved from a study of T cell repertoires in cytomegalovirus infection. This clonotype was seen repeatedly, ten times or more. Its specificity is not known. The ends lost 4 bases at V and 2 bases at J; junction bases unmatched: 6. CDR1 and CDR2 (germline): SGHVS, FQNEAQ. The CDR3 is made up of 16 amino acids. Study conclusions and caveats: HLA-C-restricted CMV clonotypes gave the most frequent clonotype in two of eight donors.

MiXCR was run by TCRdb on the reads, yielding one entry per CDR3 protein. The data hold a few hundred thousand distinct CDR3 sequences, with more than 8% observed a single time. The chain joins TRBV7-8 to TRBJ2-3; the match to TRBD2 covers 10 bases. The sample was PBMCs. The clonotype originates from a human donor in good health (CMV status not recorded). Some clones in this sample may be carry-over from other donors' samples. DNA for the CDR3: TGTGCCAGCAGCTCGCCCCTAGCGGGGGACACAGATACGCAGTATTTT. This translates into CASSSPLAGDTDTQYF.